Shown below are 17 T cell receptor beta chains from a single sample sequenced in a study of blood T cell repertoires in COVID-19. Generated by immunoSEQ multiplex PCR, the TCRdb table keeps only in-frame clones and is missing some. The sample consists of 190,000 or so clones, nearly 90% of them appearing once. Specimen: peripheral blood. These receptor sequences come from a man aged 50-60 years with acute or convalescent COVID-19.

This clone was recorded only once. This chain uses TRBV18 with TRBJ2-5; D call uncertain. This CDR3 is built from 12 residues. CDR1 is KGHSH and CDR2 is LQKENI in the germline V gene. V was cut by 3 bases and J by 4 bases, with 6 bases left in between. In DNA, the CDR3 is TGTGCCAGCTCACCGACTCGAGAGACCCAGTACTTC. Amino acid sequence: CASSPTRETQYF. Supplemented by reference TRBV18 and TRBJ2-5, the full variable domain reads NAGVMQNPRHLVRRRGQEARLRCSPMKGHSHVYWYRQLPEEGLKFMVYLQKENIIDESGMPKERFSAEFPKEGPSILRIQQVVRGDSAAYFCASSPTRETQYFGPGTRLLVL.

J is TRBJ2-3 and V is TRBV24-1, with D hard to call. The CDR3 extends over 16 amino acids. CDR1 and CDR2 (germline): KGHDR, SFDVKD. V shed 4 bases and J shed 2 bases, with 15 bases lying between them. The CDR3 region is CATSDPTFTDTDTQYF. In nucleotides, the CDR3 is TGTGCCACCAGTGACCCCACCTTTACAGACACAGATACGCAGTATTTT.

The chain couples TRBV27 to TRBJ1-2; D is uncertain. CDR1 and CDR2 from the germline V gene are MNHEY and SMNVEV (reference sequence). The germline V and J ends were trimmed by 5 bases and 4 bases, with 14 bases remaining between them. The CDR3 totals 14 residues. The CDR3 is CASSPREGIYGYTF. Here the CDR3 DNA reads TGTGCCAGCAGTCCGCGGGAGGGTATCTATGGCTACACCTTC.

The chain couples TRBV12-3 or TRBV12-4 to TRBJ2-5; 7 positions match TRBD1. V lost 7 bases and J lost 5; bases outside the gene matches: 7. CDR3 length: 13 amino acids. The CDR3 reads CASKWDSAETQYF. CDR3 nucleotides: TGTGCCAGCAAATGGGACAGTGCGGAGACCCAGTACTTC.

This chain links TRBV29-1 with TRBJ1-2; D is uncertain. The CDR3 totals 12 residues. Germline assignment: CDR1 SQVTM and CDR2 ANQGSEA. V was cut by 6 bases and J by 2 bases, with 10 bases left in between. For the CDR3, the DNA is TGCAGCGTACAAACAGCCAACTATGGCTACACCTTC. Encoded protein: CSVQTANYGYTF.

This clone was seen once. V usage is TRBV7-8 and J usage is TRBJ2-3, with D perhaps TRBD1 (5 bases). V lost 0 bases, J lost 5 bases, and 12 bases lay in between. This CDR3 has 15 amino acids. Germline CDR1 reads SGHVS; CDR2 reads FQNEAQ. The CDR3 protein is CASSLAAGNLDTQYF. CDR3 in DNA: TGTGCCAGCAGCTTAGCCGCAGGGAACCTAGATACGCAGTATTTT.

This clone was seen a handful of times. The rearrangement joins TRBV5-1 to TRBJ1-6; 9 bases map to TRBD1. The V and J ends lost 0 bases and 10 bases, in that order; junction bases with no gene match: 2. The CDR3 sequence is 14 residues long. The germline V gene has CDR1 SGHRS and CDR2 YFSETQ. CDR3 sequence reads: CASSLGTGVSPLHF. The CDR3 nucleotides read TGCGCCAGCAGCTTGGGGACAGGGGTCTCACCCCTCCACTTT. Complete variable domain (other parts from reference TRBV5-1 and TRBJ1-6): KAGVTQTPRYLIKTRGQQVTLSCSPISGHRSVSWYQQTPGQGLQFLFEYFSETQRNKGNFPGRFSGRQFSNSRSEMNVSTLELGDSALYLCASSLGTGVSPLHFGNGTRLTVT.

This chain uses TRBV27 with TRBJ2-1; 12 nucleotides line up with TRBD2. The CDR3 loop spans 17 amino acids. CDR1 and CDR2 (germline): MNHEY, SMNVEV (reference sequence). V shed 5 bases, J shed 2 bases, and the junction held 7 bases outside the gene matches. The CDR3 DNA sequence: TGTGCCAGCAGTCTCCGGACTAGCGGGGCGACCTACAATGAGCAGTTCTTC. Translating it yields CASSLRTSGATYNEQFF.

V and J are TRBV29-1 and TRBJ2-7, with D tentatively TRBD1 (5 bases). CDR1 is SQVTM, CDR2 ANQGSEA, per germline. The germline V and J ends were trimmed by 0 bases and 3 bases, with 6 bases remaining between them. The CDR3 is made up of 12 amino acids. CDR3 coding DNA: TGCAGCGTTGAAGAGGACAACTACGAGCAGTACTTC. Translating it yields CSVEEDNYEQYF.

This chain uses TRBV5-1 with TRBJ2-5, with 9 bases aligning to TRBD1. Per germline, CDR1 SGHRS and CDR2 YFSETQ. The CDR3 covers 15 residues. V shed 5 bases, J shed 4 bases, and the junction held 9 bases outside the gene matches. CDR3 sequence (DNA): TGCGCCAGCAGGAATGGCCGGGACAGGGTAGAGACCCAGTACTTC. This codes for CASRNGRDRVETQYF.

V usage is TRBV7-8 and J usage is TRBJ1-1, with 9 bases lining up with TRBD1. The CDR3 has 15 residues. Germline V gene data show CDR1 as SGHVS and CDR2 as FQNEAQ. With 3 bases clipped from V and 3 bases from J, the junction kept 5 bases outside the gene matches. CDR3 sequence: CASSFSGTGYTEAFF. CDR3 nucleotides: TGTGCCAGCAGCTTTTCCGGGACAGGGTACACTGAAGCTTTCTTT.

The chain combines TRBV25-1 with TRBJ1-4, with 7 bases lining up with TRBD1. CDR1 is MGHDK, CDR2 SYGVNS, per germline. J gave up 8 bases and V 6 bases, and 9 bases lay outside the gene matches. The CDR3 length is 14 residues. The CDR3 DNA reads TGTGCCAGCAGCCGCGACAGGGTAGGGGAAAAACTGTTTTTT. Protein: CASSRDRVGEKLFF.

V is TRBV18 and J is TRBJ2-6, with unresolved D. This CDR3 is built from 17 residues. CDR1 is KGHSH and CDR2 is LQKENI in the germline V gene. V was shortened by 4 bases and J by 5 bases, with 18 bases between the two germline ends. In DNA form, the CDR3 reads TGTGCCAGCTCACGTGGGCCGATAACTCTTTGGGCCAACGTCCTGACTTTC. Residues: CASSRGPITLWANVLTF.

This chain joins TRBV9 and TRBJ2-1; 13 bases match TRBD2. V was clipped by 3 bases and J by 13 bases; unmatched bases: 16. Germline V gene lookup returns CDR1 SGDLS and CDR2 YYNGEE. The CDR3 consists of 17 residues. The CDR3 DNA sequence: TGTGCCAGCAGCGAACACCCCACTAGCGGGGGGGTTCAAGGACAGTTCTTC. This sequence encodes CASSEHPTSGGVQGQFF.

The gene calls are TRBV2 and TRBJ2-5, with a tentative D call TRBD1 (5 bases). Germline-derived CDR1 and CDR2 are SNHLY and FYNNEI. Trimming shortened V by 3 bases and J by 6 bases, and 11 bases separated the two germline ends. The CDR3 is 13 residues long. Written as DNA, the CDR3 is TGTGCCAGCAGTGATACAGGTCGGCAGACCCAGTACTTC. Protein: CASSDTGRQTQYF.

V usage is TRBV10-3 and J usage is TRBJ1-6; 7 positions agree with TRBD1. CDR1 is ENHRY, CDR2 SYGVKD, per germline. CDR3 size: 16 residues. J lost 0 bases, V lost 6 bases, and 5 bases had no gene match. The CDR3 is CAIRGAGGSYNSPLHF. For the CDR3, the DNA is TGTGCCATCAGGGGAGCAGGGGGCTCCTATAATTCACCCCTCCACTTT.

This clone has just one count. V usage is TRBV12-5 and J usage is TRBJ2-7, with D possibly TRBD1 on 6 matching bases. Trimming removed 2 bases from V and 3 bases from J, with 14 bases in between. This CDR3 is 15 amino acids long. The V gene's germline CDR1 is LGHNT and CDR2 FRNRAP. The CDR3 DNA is TGTGCTAGTGGTTTGTACCAGACAGGCTACTACGAGCAGTACTTC. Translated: CASGLYQTGYYEQYF.